These T cell receptor beta chains were read from a single sample in a study of shared clonotypes between healthy human individuals. Produced via immunoSEQ multiplex PCR; TCRdb's table is partial and in-frame only. The sample carries hundreds of thousands of clones, 92% recorded once. The sequenced sample was naive CD8+ T cells sorted from blood. Receptors originate from a man aged 30 to 39 in good health. The CDR3 runs from the conserved cysteine through the conserved F or W. The D gene is left open where the match is weak. Clone size is given for some rows only: seen once, a few or many times, or a class if the clone is expanded.

abundance	d_gene	v_gene	j_gene	CDR3nt	CDR3aa
NA	NA	TRBV10-3	TRBJ2-5	TGTGCCATCAGCAAAATGAGAGAGACCCAGTACTTC	CAISKMRETQYF
NA	NA	TRBV9	TRBJ1-1	TGTGCCAGCAGCCTAGTCCCGTCAGGGGAAGACACTGAAGCTTTCTTT	CASSLVPSGEDTEAFF
few	NA	TRBV11-2	TRBJ2-2	TGTGCCAGCAGCTTAGATGTTGCCTACACCGGGGAGCTGTTTTTT	CASSLDVAYTGELFF
NA	NA	TRBV27	TRBJ1-2	TGTGCCAGCAGGACCCTCCGGGACCCTCAAGGGGACTATGGCTACACCTTC	CASRTLRDPQGDYGYTF
NA	NA	TRBV4-1	TRBJ2-7	TGCGCCAGCAGCCAAGGTTTGTCTCGGGACGAGCAGTACTTC	CASSQGLSRDEQYF
once	NA	TRBV28	TRBJ2-1	TGTGCCAGCAGACCGATGGGGGAAACCTACAATGAGCAGTTCTTC	CASRPMGETYNEQFF
NA	NA	TRBV5-1	TRBJ2-1	TGCGCCAGCAGTTATGGGGACAAGAAAAGCGATGAGCAGTTCTTC	CASSYGDKKSDEQFF
NA	TRBD1	TRBV7-6	TRBJ2-3	TGTGCCAGCAGCCCCAGGGGGCCCAGAGATACGCAGTATTTT	CASSPRGPRDTQYF
NA	NA	TRBV7-8	TRBJ1-5	TGTGCCAGCAGCTTAACATTAGCAGGGTCCAATCAGCCCCAGCATTTT	CASSLTLAGSNQPQHF
NA	NA	TRBV30	TRBJ2-1	TGTGCCTGGAGTGTAGGGGGGCTACACGGCTACAATGAGCAGTTCTTC	CAWSVGGLHGYNEQFF
NA	NA	TRBV7-9	TRBJ2-3	TGTGCCAGCAGCCAGGACCCGCGATATACGCAGTATTTT	CASSQDPRYTQYF
NA	NA	TRBV15	TRBJ1-1	TGTGCCACCAGCAGAGATACCAATGGGAACACTGAAGCTTTCTTT	CATSRDTNGNTEAFF
NA	TRBD1	TRBV9	TRBJ2-7	TGTGCCAGCAGCCCTGGGGGGGACAGGGTACTCTACGAGCAGTACTTC	CASSPGGDRVLYEQYF
NA	NA	TRBV28	TRBJ1-2	TGTGCCAGCAGTGGAATGTGGACACTCGGAACCCTGGAGTATGGCTACACCTTC	CASSGMWTLGTLEYGYTF
NA	NA	TRBV11-2	TRBJ2-3	TGTGCCAGCAGCTTAGGACGATCTCCTGGCACAGATACGCAGTATTTT	CASSLGRSPGTDTQYF
NA	TRBD2	TRBV7-9	TRBJ2-7	TGTGCCAGCAGGGGACCCTCTAGCGGGAGTGACTTTGGTGCCGAGCAGTACTTC	CASRGPSSGSDFGAEQYF
NA	NA	TRBV28	TRBJ2-7	TGTGCCAGCAGTTTCTTTCTTCGACAACCTGAGAATTACGAGCAGTACTTC	CASSFFLRQPENYEQYF
once	TRBD2	TRBV19	TRBJ2-1	TGTGCCAGTAGTATCCAAGCGGGATCGACGAATGAGCAGTTCTTC	CASSIQAGSTNEQFF
NA	NA	TRBV28	TRBJ2-3	TGTGCCAGCAGTTCGGGACACAGGAAAAGTAGCACAGATACGCAGTATTTT	CASSSGHRKSSTDTQYF
NA	TRBD1	TRBV29-1	TRBJ2-7	TGCAGCGTTGAAGCCCCGACAGGGGGCTTGTACGAGCAGTACTTC	CSVEAPTGGLYEQYF
NA	NA	TRBV18	TRBJ2-7	TGTGCCAGCTCACCTCCGGGCATCCCGGCCGAGCAGTACTTC	CASSPPGIPAEQYF
NA	TRBD1	TRBV6-1	TRBJ1-2	TGTGCCAGCACCGGTAAGGGGGCGATGCGCTATGGCTACACCTTC	CASTGKGAMRYGYTF
once	NA	TRBV11-2	TRBJ2-7	TGTGCCAGCAGCCCCGACAGCTACGAGCAGTACTTC	CASSPDSYEQYF
NA	TRBD1	TRBV28	TRBJ1-3	TGTGCCAGCAGATTTAGGGGTTCTGGGACAGGGGGTTCTGGAAACACCATATATTTT	CASRFRGSGTGGSGNTIYF
NA	NA	TRBV4-3	TRBJ2-7	TGCGCCAGCAGCCAAGTGAGAGGACCCGACGAGCAGTACTTC	CASSQVRGPDEQYF
NA	NA	TRBV28	TRBJ2-1	TGTGCCAGCAGGTCCGGGTCAAAGGGTGGGCAGTTCTTC	CASRSGSKGGQFF
NA	TRBD1	TRBV5-1	TRBJ2-3	TGCGCCAGCAGCTTGGAGGGAGCGGGACAGGGAGATACGCAGTATTTT	CASSLEGAGQGDTQYF
NA	NA	TRBV7-9	TRBJ2-7	TGTGCCAGCACCCAAAGCGACAGCTCCTACGAGCAGTACTTC	CASTQSDSSYEQYF
NA	NA	TRBV7-2	TRBJ2-1	TGTGCCAGCAGCTTAGCAGGCAGGACCCTCTACAATGAGCAGTTCTTC	CASSLAGRTLYNEQFF
NA	NA	TRBV19	TRBJ2-1	TGTGCCAGTAGTACCATCCCCCAACCGAACAATGAGCAGTTCTTC	CASSTIPQPNNEQFF
NA	NA	TRBV19	TRBJ1-5	TGTGCCAGTAGCCGGGCCCTGGGCAATCAGCCCCAGCATTTT	CASSRALGNQPQHF
few	NA	TRBV19	TRBJ1-5	TGTGCCAGTAGTATAGGTGAGGGGAGCAATCAGCCCCAGCATTTT	CASSIGEGSNQPQHF
NA	NA	TRBV29-1	TRBJ2-7	TGCAGCGTTGGTGGACTTAACTACGAGCAGTACTTC	CSVGGLNYEQYF
NA	NA	TRBV14	TRBJ2-7	TGTGCCAGCAGCCCGTGGGTTTCCTCCTACGAGCAGTACTTC	CASSPWVSSYEQYF
NA	NA	TRBV19	TRBJ2-7	TGTGCCAGTAGTATTGGAGCGGGCCGATCCTACGAGCAGTACTTC	CASSIGAGRSYEQYF
NA	NA	TRBV28	TRBJ2-7	TGTGCCAGCAGTTCGTCCTCCTACGAGCAGTACTTC	CASSSSSYEQYF
NA	TRBD1	TRBV7-8	TRBJ2-7	TGTGCCAGCAGCTTAGGAGGGACAGGGTACGAGCAGTACTTC	CASSLGGTGYEQYF
NA	NA	TRBV11-3	TRBJ1-2	TGTGCCAGCAGCCGGACAGCGAACTATGGCTACACCTTC	CASSRTANYGYTF
NA	NA	TRBV7-9	TRBJ1-5	TGTGCCAGCAGCTCCGGACCGAGCAATCAGCCCCAGCATTTT	CASSSGPSNQPQHF
NA	NA	TRBV9	TRBJ2-5	TGTGCCAGCAGCGTAGTGCCGGGCGAGACCCAGTACTTC	CASSVVPGETQYF
NA	NA	TRBV19	TRBJ1-1	TGTGCCAGTTTTCTGCAAGGACGCGCGGGGAACACTGAAGCTTTCTTT	CASFLQGRAGNTEAFF
NA	NA	TRBV6-1	TRBJ2-2	TGTGCCAGCAGTGAAGCGTGGGGGGCTGAGGGGAACACCGGGGAGCTGTTTTTT	CASSEAWGAEGNTGELFF
NA	NA	TRBV11-1	TRBJ2-7	TGTGCCAGCAGCTCCCGGGGCAACTACGAGCAGTACTTC	CASSSRGNYEQYF
NA	NA	TRBV11-2	TRBJ1-2	TGTGCCAGCAGCTTAACGGGAAGTGATGGCTACACCTTC	CASSLTGSDGYTF
NA	NA	TRBV7-3	TRBJ2-7	TGTGCCAGCAGCTTCTCCGGGGCGAGCTCCTACGAGCAGTACTTC	CASSFSGASSYEQYF
NA	NA	TRBV27	TRBJ2-1	TGTGCCAGCAGATCGACCATTTCCTACAATGAGCAGTTCTTC	CASRSTISYNEQFF